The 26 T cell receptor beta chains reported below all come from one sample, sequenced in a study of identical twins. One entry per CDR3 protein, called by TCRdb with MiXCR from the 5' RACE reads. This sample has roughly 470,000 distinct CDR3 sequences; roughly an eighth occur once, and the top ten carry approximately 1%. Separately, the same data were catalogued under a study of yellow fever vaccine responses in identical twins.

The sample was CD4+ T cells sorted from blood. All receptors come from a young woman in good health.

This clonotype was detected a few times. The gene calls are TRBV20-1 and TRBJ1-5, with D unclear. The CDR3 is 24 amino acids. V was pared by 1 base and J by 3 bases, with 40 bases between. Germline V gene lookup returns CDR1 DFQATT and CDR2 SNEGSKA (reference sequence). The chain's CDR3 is CSARAVFGELVEAGNSDFNQPQHF. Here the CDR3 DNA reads TGCAGTGCTAGAGCTGTGTTCGGTGAGCTAGTAGAAGCCGGGAACTCGGACTTCAATCAGCCCCAGCATTTT.

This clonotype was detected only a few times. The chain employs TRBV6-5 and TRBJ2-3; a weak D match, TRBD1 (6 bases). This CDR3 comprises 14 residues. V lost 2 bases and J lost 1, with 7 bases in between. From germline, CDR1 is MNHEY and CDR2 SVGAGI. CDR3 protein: CASSYEGGTDTQYF. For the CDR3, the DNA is TGTGCCAGCAGTTACGAGGGGGGCACAGATACGCAGTATTTT.

The CDR3, as DNA: TGTGCCGCAAAAACCGACGTTCAAGAGACCCAGTACTTC. Translated: CAAKTDVQETQYF. The chain carries TRBV6-2 or TRBV6-3 and TRBJ2-5, with D uncertain. Between the trimmed V and J ends, which lost 11 bases and 2 bases, there was a span of 15 bases. The CDR3 sequence is 13 residues long. Germline values: CDR1 MNHEY, CDR2 SVGEGT.

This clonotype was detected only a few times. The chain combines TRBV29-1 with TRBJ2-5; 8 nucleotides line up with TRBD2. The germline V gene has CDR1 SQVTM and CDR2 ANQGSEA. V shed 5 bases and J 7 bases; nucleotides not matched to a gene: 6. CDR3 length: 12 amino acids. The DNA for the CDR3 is TGCAGCGTTAACGGGAGGGCGTCGACCCAGTACTTC. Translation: CSVNGRASTQYF.

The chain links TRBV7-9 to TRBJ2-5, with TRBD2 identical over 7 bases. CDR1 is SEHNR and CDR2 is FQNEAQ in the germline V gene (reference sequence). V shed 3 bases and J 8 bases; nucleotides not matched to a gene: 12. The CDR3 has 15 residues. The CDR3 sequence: CASSLRGTTIDTQYF. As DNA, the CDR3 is TGTGCCAGCAGCTTGCGCGGGACTACGATAGATACCCAGTACTTC.

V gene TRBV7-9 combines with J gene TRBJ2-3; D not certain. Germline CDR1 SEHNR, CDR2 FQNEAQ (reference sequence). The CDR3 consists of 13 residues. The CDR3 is CATAATSTDTQYF. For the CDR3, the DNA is TGTGCGACGGCGGCTACTAGCACAGATACGCAGTATTTT.

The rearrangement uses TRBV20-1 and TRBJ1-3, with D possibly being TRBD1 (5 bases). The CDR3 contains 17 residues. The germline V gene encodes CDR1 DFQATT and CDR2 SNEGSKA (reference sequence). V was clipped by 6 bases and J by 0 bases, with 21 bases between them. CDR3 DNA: TGCAGTGCCTATATACCTTCGGGACCGAACTCTGGAAACACCATATATTTT. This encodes CSAYIPSGPNSGNTIYF.

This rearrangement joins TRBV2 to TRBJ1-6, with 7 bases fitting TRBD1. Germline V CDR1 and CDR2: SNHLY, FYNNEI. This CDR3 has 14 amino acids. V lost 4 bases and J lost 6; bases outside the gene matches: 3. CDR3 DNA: TGTGCCAGCAGTGGGGACAGCGTTAATTCACCCCTCCACTTT. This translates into CASSGDSVNSPLHF.

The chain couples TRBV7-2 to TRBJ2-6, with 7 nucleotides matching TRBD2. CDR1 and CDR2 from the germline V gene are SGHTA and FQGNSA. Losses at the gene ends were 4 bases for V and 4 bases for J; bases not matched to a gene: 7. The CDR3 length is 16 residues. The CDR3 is CASSSVAGYGANVLTF. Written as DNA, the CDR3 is TGTGCCAGCAGCTCAGTAGCGGGTTACGGGGCCAACGTCCTGACTTTC.

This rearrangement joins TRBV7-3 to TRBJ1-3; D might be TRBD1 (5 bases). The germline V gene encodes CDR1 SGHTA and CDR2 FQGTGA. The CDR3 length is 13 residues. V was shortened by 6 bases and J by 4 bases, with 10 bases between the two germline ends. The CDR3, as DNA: TGTGCCAGCAGAGAAGGGGCGGGAAACACCATATATTTT. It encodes CASREGAGNTIYF.

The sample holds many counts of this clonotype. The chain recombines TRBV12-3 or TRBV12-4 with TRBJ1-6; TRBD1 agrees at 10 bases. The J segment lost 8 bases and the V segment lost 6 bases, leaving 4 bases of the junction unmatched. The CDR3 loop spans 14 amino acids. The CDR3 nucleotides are TGTGCCAGCAGCCTTGGACAGGGGGATTCACCCCTCCACTTT. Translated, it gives CASSLGQGDSPLHF.

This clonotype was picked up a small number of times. The CDR3 loop is CASCLAVENEQFF. The CDR3 nucleotides read TGTGCCAGCTGTCTAGCGGTCGAGAATGAGCAGTTCTTC. The gene calls are TRBV9 and TRBJ2-1; TRBD2 matches at 7 bases. Germline CDR1 reads SGDLS; CDR2 reads YYNGEE. The CDR3 covers 13 residues. With V trimmed by 7 bases and J by 7 bases, 8 bases remained unmatched. Filled out from reference TRBV9 and TRBJ2-1, the complete variable domain reads DSGVTQTPKHLITATGQRVTLRCSPRSGDLSVYWYQQSLDQGLQFLIQYYNGEERAKGNILERFSAQQFPDLHSELNLSSLELGDSALYFCASCLAVENEQFFGPGTRLTVL.

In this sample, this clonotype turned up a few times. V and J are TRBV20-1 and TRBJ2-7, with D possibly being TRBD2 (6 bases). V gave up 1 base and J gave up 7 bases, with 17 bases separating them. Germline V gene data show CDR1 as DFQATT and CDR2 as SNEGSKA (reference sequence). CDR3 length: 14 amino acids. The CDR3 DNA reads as TGCAGTGCTAGAGGGGGGACTTCCCGTTGGGAGCAGTACTTC. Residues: CSARGGTSRWEQYF.

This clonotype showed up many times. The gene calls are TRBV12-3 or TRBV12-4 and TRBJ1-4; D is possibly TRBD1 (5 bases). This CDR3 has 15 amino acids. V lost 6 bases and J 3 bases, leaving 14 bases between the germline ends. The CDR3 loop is CASSPQDTANEKLFF. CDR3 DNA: TGTGCCAGCAGCCCTCAGGACACGGCTAATGAAAAACTGTTTTTT.

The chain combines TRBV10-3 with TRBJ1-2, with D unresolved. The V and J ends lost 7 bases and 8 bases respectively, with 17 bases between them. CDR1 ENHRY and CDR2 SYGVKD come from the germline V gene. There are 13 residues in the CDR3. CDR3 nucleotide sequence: TGTGCCATCACACCCGAAGATCTGGGGGGCTACACCTTC. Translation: CAITPEDLGGYTF.

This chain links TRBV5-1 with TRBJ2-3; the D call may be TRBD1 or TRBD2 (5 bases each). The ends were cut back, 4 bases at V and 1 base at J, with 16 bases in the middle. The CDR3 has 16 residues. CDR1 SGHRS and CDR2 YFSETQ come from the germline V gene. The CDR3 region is CASSTKWDGGTDTQYF. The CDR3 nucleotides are TGCGCCAGCAGCACGAAGTGGGACGGTGGCACAGATACGCAGTATTTT.

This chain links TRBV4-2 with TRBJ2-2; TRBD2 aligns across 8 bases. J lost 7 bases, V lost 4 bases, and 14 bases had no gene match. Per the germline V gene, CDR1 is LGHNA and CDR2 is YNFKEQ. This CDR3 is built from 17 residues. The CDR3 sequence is CASSLSGKSFHGGELFF. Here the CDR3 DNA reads TGTGCCAGCAGCCTTAGCGGGAAGTCTTTTCATGGCGGGGAGCTGTTTTTT.

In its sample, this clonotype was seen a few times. The CDR3 region is CASSFLSGATQSSYNEQFF. In DNA, the CDR3 is TGCGCCAGCAGCTTTCTGAGCGGGGCTACACAGAGCTCCTACAATGAGCAGTTCTTC. The J gene is TRBJ2-1, the V gene TRBV5-1, with TRBD2 identical over 7 bases. CDR1 and CDR2 from the germline V gene are SGHRS and YFSETQ. Trimming at V came to 2 bases and at J to 0 bases, leaving 14 bases not matched to a gene. The CDR3 totals 19 residues. The whole variable domain, remainder taken from reference TRBV5-1 and TRBJ2-1, is KAGVTQTPRYLIKTRGQQVTLSCSPISGHRSVSWYQQTPGQGLQFLFEYFSETQRNKGNFPGRFSGRQFSNSRSEMNVSTLELGDSALYLCASSFLSGATQSSYNEQFFGPGTRLTVL.

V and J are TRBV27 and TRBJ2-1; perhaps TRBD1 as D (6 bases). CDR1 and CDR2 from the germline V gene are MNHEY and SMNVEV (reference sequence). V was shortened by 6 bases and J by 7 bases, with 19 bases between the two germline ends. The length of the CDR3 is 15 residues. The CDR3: CASSPDRQAGNEQFF. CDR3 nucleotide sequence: TGTGCCAGCAGCCCTGATCGACAGGCTGGAAATGAGCAGTTCTTC.

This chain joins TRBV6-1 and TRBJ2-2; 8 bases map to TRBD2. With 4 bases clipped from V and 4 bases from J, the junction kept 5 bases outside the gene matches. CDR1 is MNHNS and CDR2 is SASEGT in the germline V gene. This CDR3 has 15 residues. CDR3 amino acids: CASSVSGGVTGELFF. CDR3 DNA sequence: TGTGCCAGCAGTGTCTCCGGGGGGGTCACCGGGGAGCTGTTTTTT.

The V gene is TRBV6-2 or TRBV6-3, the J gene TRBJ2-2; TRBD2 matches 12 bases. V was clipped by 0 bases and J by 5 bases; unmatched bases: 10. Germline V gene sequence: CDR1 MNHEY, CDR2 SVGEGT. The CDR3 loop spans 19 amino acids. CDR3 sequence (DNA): TGTGCCAGCAGTTACTCCTCAAGACTAGCGGGAGTCCGGACCGGGGAGCTGTTTTTT. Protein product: CASSYSSRLAGVRTGELFF.

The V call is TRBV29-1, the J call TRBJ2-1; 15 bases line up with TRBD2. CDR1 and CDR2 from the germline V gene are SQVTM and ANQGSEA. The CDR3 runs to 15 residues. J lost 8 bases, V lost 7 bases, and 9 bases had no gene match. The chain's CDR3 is CSAGLAGGQVDEQFF. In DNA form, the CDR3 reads TGCAGCGCCGGACTAGCGGGGGGGCAAGTCGATGAGCAGTTCTTC.

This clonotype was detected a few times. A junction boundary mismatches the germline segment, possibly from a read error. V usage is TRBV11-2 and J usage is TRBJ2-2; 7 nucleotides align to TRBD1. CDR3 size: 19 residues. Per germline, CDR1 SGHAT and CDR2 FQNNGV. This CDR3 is CASSTKTGPGASGAGDLFF. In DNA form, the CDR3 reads TGTGCCAGCAGCACGAAGACAGGGCCCGGGGCGTCCGGGGCCGGGGACCTGTTTTTT.

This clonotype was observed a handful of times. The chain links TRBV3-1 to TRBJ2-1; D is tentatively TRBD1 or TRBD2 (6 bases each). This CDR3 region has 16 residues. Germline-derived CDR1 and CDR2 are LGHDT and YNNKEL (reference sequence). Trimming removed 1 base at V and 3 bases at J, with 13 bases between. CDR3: CASSQGGAVRYNEQFF. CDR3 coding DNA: TGTGCCAGCAGCCAAGGGGGGGCGGTCCGCTACAATGAGCAGTTCTTC.

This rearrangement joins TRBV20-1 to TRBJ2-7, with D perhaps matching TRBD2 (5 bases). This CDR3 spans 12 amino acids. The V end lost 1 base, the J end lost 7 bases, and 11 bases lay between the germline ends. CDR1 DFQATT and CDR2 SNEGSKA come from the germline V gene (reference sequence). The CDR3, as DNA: TGCAGTGCTAGAGTGCAGACTATGGAGCAGTACTTC. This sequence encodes CSARVQTMEQYF.

The CDR3 here is CASSLASSDTQYF. The CDR3 bases are TGTGCCAGCAGCTTAGCCTCGTCAGATACGCAGTATTTT. V gene TRBV7-2 combines with J gene TRBJ2-3, with D uncertain. The V gene lost 0 bases and the J gene lost 4 bases, with 5 bases spanning the gap. This CDR3 is 13 amino acids long. Germline V gene sequence: CDR1 SGHTA, CDR2 FQGNSA.